The clone carrying this T cell receptor (beta chain) was recorded only once. Looked up from germline, CDR1 is SGDLS and CDR2 is YYNGEE. Deletions cut 2 bases from V and 2 bases from J, with 4 bases between. This CDR3 is 12 amino acids long. This sample is part of a study of T cell changes during pregnancy in multiple sclerosis. Clones were read by immunoSEQ multiplex PCR, and TCRdb kept only the in-frame ones, dropping some. Here the sample spans tens of thousands of clones, around 94% being singletons. The clonotype originates from a female donor with multiple sclerosis, enrolled in a pregnancy study. The sample was peripheral blood, taken in the third trimester of pregnancy. The chain has TRBV9 and TRBJ2-5; D uncertain. CDR3 sequence (DNA): TGTGCCAGCAGCGTCGGGCAAGAGACCCAGTACTTC. This sequence encodes CASSVGQETQYF. Full variable domain (rest looked up from reference TRBV9 and TRBJ2-5): DSGVTQTPKHLITATGQRVTLRCSPRSGDLSVYWYQQSLDQGLQFLIQYYNGEERAKGNILERFSAQQFPDLHSELNLSSLELGDSALYFCASSVGQETQYFGPGTRLLVL.